A single sample gave rise to the 23 T cell receptor beta chains below, sequenced in a study of T cell responses to AZD1222 COVID-19 vaccine. The repertoire was sequenced with immunoSEQ multiplex PCR; TCRdb's copy has only in-frame clones and lacks some. The sample consists of under 200,000 clones, 88% of them appearing once. The sequenced sample was peripheral blood, obtained 28 days after the second AZD1222 dose. These receptors all come from an adult who received the AZD1222 COVID-19 vaccine.

This chain uses TRBV28 with TRBJ1-4; D is undetermined. Deletions cut 5 bases from V and 4 bases from J, with 2 bases between. The CDR3 has 11 residues. Germline V gives CDR1 MDHEN, CDR2 SYDVKM. CDR3 region: CASSVNEKLFF. CDR3 DNA sequence: TGTGCCAGCAGTGTTAATGAAAAACTGTTTTTT.

This chain links TRBV28 with TRBJ2-3; D is possibly TRBD2 (7 bases). The CDR3 is made up of 15 amino acids. Trimming removed 7 bases at V and 6 bases at J, with 20 bases between. Germline CDR1 is MDHEN and CDR2 is SYDVKM. CDR3: CASTTIQGGADTQYF. Written as DNA, the CDR3 is TGTGCCAGCACTACCATCCAAGGGGGGGCCGATACGCAGTATTTT.

CDR3 nucleotides: TGTGCCAGCAGTTTAGGCCAGGGGAACACTGAAGCTTTCTTT. It codes for CASSLGQGNTEAFF. The genes are TRBV27 and TRBJ1-1; maybe TRBD1 (5 bases). V shed 2 bases and J shed 1 base, with 8 bases lying between them. CDR1 is MNHEY, CDR2 SMNVEV, per germline (reference sequence). The CDR3 length is 14 residues.

The chain links TRBV6-2 or TRBV6-3 to TRBJ1-2; D unresolved. This CDR3 comprises 15 residues. V gave up 0 bases and J gave up 1 base, with 9 bases separating them. The germline V gene has CDR1 MNHEY and CDR2 SVGEGT. The CDR3 loop is CASSYSSQSNYGYTF. The CDR3 bases are TGTGCCAGCAGTTACTCGAGTCAGAGTAACTATGGCTACACCTTC.

This sequence joins TRBV19 and TRBJ2-5; perhaps TRBD1 as D (5 bases). Trimming removed 7 bases at V and 5 bases at J, with 8 bases between. Per germline, CDR1 LNHDA and CDR2 SQIVND (reference sequence). The CDR3 runs to 11 residues. DNA for the CDR3: TGTGCCAGTAAGGGGTCGGAGACCCAGTACTTC. Amino acid sequence: CASKGSETQYF.

The V and J genes are TRBV5-1 and TRBJ2-1; D may be TRBD1 or TRBD2 (5 bases each). Trimming pared 3 bases from V and 0 bases from J, leaving 10 bases between. From germline, CDR1 is SGHRS and CDR2 YFSETQ. The CDR3 totals 15 residues. The CDR3 DNA is TGCGCCAGCAGCTCAGGGACCCTCTCCTACAATGAGCAGTTCTTC. Translating it yields CASSSGTLSYNEQFF.

The chain joins TRBV12-2 to TRBJ2-4. TRBV12-2 is classified as a pseudogene. This CDR3 is built from 16 residues. In nucleotides, the CDR3 is TGTGCAAGTCGCTTTAGAGACCAACTAGCCAAAAACATTCAGTACTTC. It translates to CASRFRDQLAKNIQYF.

J is TRBJ1-5 and V is TRBV4-1, with 10 bases fitting TRBD1. Germline V gives CDR1 MGHRA, CDR2 YSYEKL. The CDR3 sequence is 16 residues long. V shed 1 base, J shed 2 bases, and the junction held 2 bases outside the gene matches. The DNA of the CDR3 is TGCGCCAGCAGCCAAGGTGGACAGGGGGGCAATCAGCCCCAGCATTTT. Residues: CASSQGGQGGNQPQHF.

The rearrangement uses TRBV10-3 and TRBJ1-2; D unresolved. This CDR3 has 13 residues. Germline V gene lookup returns CDR1 ENHRY and CDR2 SYGVKD. The V end was cut by 7 bases, the J end by 6 bases, with 15 bases between. CDR3 sequence reads: CAINPGTIDGYTF. The CDR3 DNA is TGTGCCATCAATCCAGGTACTATAGATGGCTACACCTTC.

V is TRBV11-2 and J is TRBJ2-5, with 10 bases fitting TRBD2. There are 15 residues in the CDR3. Germline CDR1 and CDR2: SGHAT and FQNNGV. The V and J ends lost 4 bases and 5 bases, in that order; junction bases with no gene match: 7. CDR3 sequence: CASSSQAGGRETQYF. Written as DNA, the CDR3 is TGTGCCAGCAGCTCGCAAGCGGGAGGGCGGGAGACCCAGTACTTC.

The J gene is TRBJ2-1, the V gene TRBV2; weak D call: TRBD1 (5 bases). Germline V gene sequence: CDR1 SNHLY, CDR2 FYNNEI. The CDR3 runs to 13 residues. V was clipped by 7 bases and J by 7 bases, with 14 bases between them. CDR3 in DNA: TGTGCCAGCACAACGGAGCAGGGAAATGAGCAGTTCTTC. It translates to CASTTEQGNEQFF.

This chain links TRBV12-3 or TRBV12-4 with TRBJ2-2, with unresolved D. V lost 7 bases, J lost 0 bases, and 3 bases lay in between. CDR3 length equals 12 residues. CDR3 residues: CASNANTGELFF. Here the CDR3 DNA reads TGTGCCAGCAACGCGAACACCGGGGAGCTGTTTTTT.

The chain couples TRBV30 to TRBJ2-4, with no clear D. Germline CDR1 and CDR2: GTSNPN and SVGIG (reference sequence). The CDR3 contains 12 residues. Deletions cut 4 bases from V and 0 bases from J, with 4 bases between. The DNA for the CDR3 is TGTGCCTGGAAGGAAGCCAAAAACATTCAGTACTTC. This codes for CAWKEAKNIQYF.

V is TRBV6-5 and J is TRBJ1-1, with a weak D call TRBD1 (5 bases). Germline lookup yields CDR1 MNHEY and CDR2 SVGAGI. V was cut by 6 bases and J by 8 bases, with 10 bases left in between. This CDR3 has 11 amino acids. The CDR3 protein is CASRGVAEAFF. Written as DNA, the CDR3 is TGTGCCAGCAGGGGGGTTGCGGAAGCTTTCTTT.

The chain employs TRBV7-2 and TRBJ2-1; unclear D gene. There are 11 residues in the CDR3. Trimming removed 2 bases from V and 8 bases from J, with 4 bases in between. CDR1 and CDR2 (germline): SGHTA, FQGNSA. The CDR3, as DNA: TGTGCCAGCAGCTTATTTGATGAGCAGTTCTTC. It codes for CASSLFDEQFF. Drawing the rest from reference TRBV7-2 and TRBJ2-1, the complete variable domain is GAGVSQSPSNKVTEKGKDVELRCDPISGHTALYWYRQSLGQGLEFLIYFQGNSAPDKSGLPSDRFSAERTGGSVSTLTIQRTQQEDSAVYLCASSLFDEQFFGPGTRLTVL.

The rearrangement uses TRBV4-1 and TRBJ2-1, with a possible D match to TRBD2 (6 bases). Germline CDR1 and CDR2: MGHRA and YSYEKL. Between the trimmed V and J ends, which lost 0 bases and 6 bases, there was a span of 9 bases. The CDR3 is made up of 14 amino acids. The DNA of the CDR3 is TGCGCCAGCAGCCAAGATCCCGGGGGCAATGAGCAGTTCTTC. It codes for CASSQDPGGNEQFF.

This clone was seen only a few times. The chain carries TRBV11-2 and TRBJ2-2; TRBD1 agrees at 10 bases. CDR1 and CDR2 from the germline V gene are SGHAT and FQNNGV. J gave up 7 bases and V 8 bases, and 4 bases lay outside the gene matches. The CDR3 length is 13 residues. The CDR3 nucleotides are TGTGCCAGCCCGACAGGGGGCATCGGGGAGCTGTTTTTT. This codes for CASPTGGIGELFF. The full variable domain, with the rest looked up from reference TRBV11-2 and TRBJ2-2, is EAGVAQSPRYKIIEKRQSVAFWCNPISGHATLYWYQQILGQGPKLLIQFQNNGVVDDSQLPKDRFSAERLKGVDSTLKIQPAKLEDSAVYLCASPTGGIGELFFGEGSRLTVL.

This CDR3 reads CASRFPGTGVYEQYF. The CDR3 nucleotides are TGTGCCAGCAGATTCCCCGGGACAGGGGTCTACGAGCAGTACTTC. This sequence joins TRBV28 and TRBJ2-7, with 10 bases lining up with TRBD1. V trimming: 6 bases; J trimming: 3 bases; junction bases outside the gene matches: 8. CDR3 length equals 15 residues. The germline V gene encodes CDR1 MDHEN and CDR2 SYDVKM.

V gene TRBV7-8 combines with J gene TRBJ2-5; TRBD2 might be the D (5 bases). Germline assignment: CDR1 SGHVS and CDR2 FQNEAQ. The CDR3 has 13 residues. Trimming left V 0 bases short and J 5 bases short, with 7 bases between. Written as DNA, the CDR3 is TGTGCCAGCAGCTTAGCCGAGCGGGAGACCCAGTACTTC. Protein sequence: CASSLAERETQYF.

This sequence joins TRBV3-1 (or the pseudogene TRBV3-2) and TRBJ1-2; TRBD1 is a possible D gene (5 bases). CDR3 length equals 15 residues. Germline CDR1 reads LGHDT; CDR2 reads YNNKEL (reference sequence). V gave up 9 bases and J gave up 0 bases, with 17 bases separating them. The CDR3 nucleotides are TGTGCCAGAGGGGACTCCATCCTCGCTAACTATGGCTACACCTTC. Residues: CARGDSILANYGYTF.

The genes are TRBV2 and TRBJ2-5; D possibly corresponds to TRBD2 (6 bases). V lost 4 bases and J lost 5, with 17 bases in between. This CDR3 has 15 amino acids. The V gene's germline CDR1 is SNHLY and CDR2 FYNNEI. As DNA, the CDR3 is TGTGCCAGCAGTGGGGAAGGAGGGATTGTGGAGACCCAGTACTTC. It codes for CASSGEGGIVETQYF.

The chain joins TRBV27 to TRBJ2-2; D remains ambiguous. Germline V gives CDR1 MNHEY, CDR2 SMNVEV (reference sequence). V shed 8 bases and J shed 0 bases, with 10 bases lying between them. This CDR3 is 14 amino acids long. The CDR3 loop is CASGGTPNTGELFF. Here the CDR3 DNA reads TGTGCCAGCGGTGGCACCCCGAACACCGGGGAGCTGTTTTTT.

This clone was counted once. The chain employs TRBV30 and TRBJ1-1; the D is unclear. Germline V gives CDR1 GTSNPN, CDR2 SVGIG (reference sequence). The CDR3 has 11 amino acids. V lost 4 bases, J lost 6 bases, and 9 bases lay in between. The CDR3: CAWNERAEAFF. The CDR3 coding sequence is TGTGCCTGGAATGAAAGGGCTGAAGCTTTCTTT.